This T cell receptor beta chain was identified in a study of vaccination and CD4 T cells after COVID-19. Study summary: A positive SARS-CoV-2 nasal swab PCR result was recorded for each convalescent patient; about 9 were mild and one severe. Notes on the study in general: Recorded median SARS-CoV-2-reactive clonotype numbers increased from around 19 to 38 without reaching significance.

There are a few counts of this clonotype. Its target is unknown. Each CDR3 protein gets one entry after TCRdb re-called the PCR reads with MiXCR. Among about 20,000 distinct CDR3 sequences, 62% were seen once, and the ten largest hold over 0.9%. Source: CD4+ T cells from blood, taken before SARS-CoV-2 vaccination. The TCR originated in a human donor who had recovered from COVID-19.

The CDR3 region is CATSQGETQYF. The DNA for the CDR3 is TGTGCCACCTCCCAGGGCGAGACCCAGTACTTC. This chain links TRBV24-1 with TRBJ2-5; maybe TRBD1 (5 bases). The CDR3 has 11 amino acids. V was pared by 9 bases and J by 5 bases, with 9 bases between. The germline CDR1 and CDR2 sequences are KGHDR and SFDVKD.